The 23 T cell receptor beta chains in this list originate from one sample, sequenced in a study of blood T cell repertoires in COVID-19. Generated by immunoSEQ multiplex PCR, the TCRdb table keeps only in-frame clones and is missing some. The sample consists of some 120,000 clones, about 90% of them appearing once. The material sequenced was peripheral blood. The receptors were gathered from a woman aged 60-75 years with acute or convalescent COVID-19.

The V gene is TRBV30, the J gene TRBJ1-4; perhaps TRBD1 as D (6 bases). Trimming took 2 bases from V and 8 from J, leaving 9 bases between them. Germline lookup yields CDR1 GTSNPN and CDR2 SVGIG (reference sequence). The CDR3 extends over 12 amino acids. The CDR3, as DNA: TGTGCCTGGAGTACAGGGTGGGAAAAACTGTTTTTT. The encoded protein is CAWSTGWEKLFF.

The chain has TRBV7-3 and TRBJ2-2, with TRBD2 matching 12 bases. CDR3 length equals 17 residues. Trimming removed 4 bases from V and 7 bases from J; junction bases left unmatched: 10. Germline CDR1 and CDR2: SGHTA and FQGTGA. Written as DNA, the CDR3 is TGTGCCAGCAGCTCAGCCGGACTAGCGGGAAAGGGCGGGGAGCTGTTTTTT. It is translated as CASSSAGLAGKGGELFF.

The CDR3 nucleotides are TGTGCCAGCAGTCGTCATATTGACAGCCAAAGTGGCACTGAAGCTTTCTTT. Translated, it gives CASSRHIDSQSGTEAFF. The chain is built from TRBV28 and TRBJ1-1; tentatively, D is TRBD1 (5 bases). The CDR3 has 17 amino acids. Trimming took 5 bases from V and 4 from J, leaving 23 bases between them. Germline values: CDR1 MDHEN, CDR2 SYDVKM.

The chain combines TRBV6-6 with TRBJ1-5; D gene unclear. CDR1 is MNHNY and CDR2 is SVGAGI in the germline V gene (reference sequence). V lost 6 bases, J lost 5 bases, and 8 bases lay in between. The CDR3 covers 12 residues. CDR3 nucleotide sequence: TGTGCCAGCAGCGAGGTGGATCAGCCCCAGCATTTT. The encoded protein is CASSEVDQPQHF.

The chain uses TRBV29-1 and TRBJ2-1, with TRBD2 matching over 8 bases. The length of the CDR3 is 16 residues. The V gene end was trimmed by 6 bases and the J gene end by 7 bases; junction bases not matched to a gene: 17. Germline V gene data show CDR1 as SQVTM and CDR2 as ANQGSEA. CDR3 in DNA: TGCAGCGTCCTCACCTTTACAAGCGGGAGAACGAATGAGCAGTTCTTC. Its protein product is CSVLTFTSGRTNEQFF.

J is TRBJ2-2 and V is TRBV4-2; D is undetermined. CDR3 length: 12 residues. Germline V lookup: CDR1 LGHNA, CDR2 YNFKEQ. The V gene lost 4 bases and the J gene lost 5 bases, with 5 bases spanning the gap. The DNA of the CDR3 is TGTGCCAGCAGCCCTCGTACCGGGGAGCTGTTTTTT. It translates to CASSPRTGELFF.

CDR3 coding DNA: TGCGCCAGCAGTTCTAGCGGGAGGGCAAATGAGCAGTTCTTC. Protein sequence: CASSSSGRANEQFF. This chain connects TRBV10-2 to TRBJ2-1; 12 positions agree with TRBD2. This CDR3 region has 14 residues. Germline lookup yields CDR1 WSHSY and CDR2 SAAADI. V was clipped by 5 bases and J by 7 bases; unmatched bases: 3.

This chain links TRBV6-6 with TRBJ2-1, with D possibly being TRBD2 (5 bases). The CDR3 is 16 residues long. In germline, CDR1 is MNHNY, CDR2 SVGAGI (reference sequence). Deletions cut 7 bases from V and 1 base from J, with 17 bases between. In DNA, the CDR3 is TGTGCCAGCACCCAGGCGGGTGGGAGATCCTACAATGAGCAGTTCTTC. Translation: CASTQAGGRSYNEQFF.

The V gene is TRBV5-1, the J gene TRBJ1-1; a possible D gene is TRBD1 (6 bases). Trimming cost V 4 bases and J 3 bases, with 19 bases left between them. The germline V gene has CDR1 SGHRS and CDR2 YFSETQ. The length of the CDR3 is 16 residues. The CDR3 bases are TGCGCCAGCAGCCGGGACAACTTAGATGGGTACACTGAAGCTTTCTTT. Translation: CASSRDNLDGYTEAFF.

The V gene is TRBV14, the J gene TRBJ2-2; 16 bases map to TRBD2. The germline gives CDR1 SGHDN, CDR2 FVKESK. This CDR3 region has 19 residues. V lost 1 base and J lost 4; bases outside the gene matches: 6. The CDR3 region is CASSQVTGLAGGLTGELFF. Here the CDR3 DNA reads TGTGCCAGCAGCCAAGTCACGGGACTAGCGGGAGGGCTCACCGGGGAGCTGTTTTTT.

The J gene is TRBJ1-5, the V gene TRBV9, with 8 bases that match TRBD1. In germline, CDR1 is SGDLS, CDR2 YYNGEE. Trimming cost V 4 bases and J 2 bases; bases outside gene matches: 8. CDR3 size: 16 residues. This CDR3 reads CASSRDRGLGNQPQHF. The CDR3 nucleotides read TGTGCCAGCAGCCGCGACAGGGGTTTAGGCAATCAGCCCCAGCATTTT.

V usage is TRBV10-2 and J usage is TRBJ2-1; 10 nucleotides match TRBD2. CDR1 WSHSY and CDR2 SAAADI come from the germline V gene. V lost 5 bases and J lost 1; bases outside the gene matches: 5. The length of the CDR3 is 16 residues. CDR3 bases: TGCGCCAGCAGTTTAGCGGGGGGCCCATCCTACAATGAGCAGTTCTTC. Translation: CASSLAGGPSYNEQFF.

V is TRBV29-1 and J is TRBJ1-2; the match to TRBD1 covers 7 bases. The CDR3 is 14 residues long. Germline trimming cut 4 bases from V and 0 bases from J; bases unmatched to any gene: 5. Germline V gives CDR1 SQVTM, CDR2 ANQGSEA. The CDR3 DNA follows: TGCAGCGTTGTCGTGACAGGGACTAACTATGGCTACACCTTC. This encodes CSVVVTGTNYGYTF.

The J gene is TRBJ1-2, the V gene TRBV10-3; no clear D. Germline CDR1 is ENHRY and CDR2 is SYGVKD. This CDR3 comprises 11 residues. V was cut by 4 bases and J by 6 bases, with 6 bases left in between. The CDR3 protein is CAISAGDGYTF. In nucleotides, the CDR3 is TGTGCCATCAGTGCCGGGGATGGCTACACCTTC.

This clone was observed a single time. This CDR3 reads CASQRVPNTEAFF. For the CDR3, the DNA is TGCGCCAGCCAGAGGGTACCGAACACTGAAGCTTTCTTT. V usage is TRBV10-1 and J usage is TRBJ1-1, with D unclear. Trimming removed 8 bases at V and 1 base at J, with 11 bases between. Germline CDR1 and CDR2: WNHNN and SYGVQD (reference sequence). This CDR3 is built from 13 residues.

This chain uses TRBV2 with TRBJ1-2, with 10 bases aligning to TRBD1. CDR3 length: 14 residues. The germline gives CDR1 SNHLY, CDR2 FYNNEI. The V segment lost 7 bases and the J segment 6 bases; nucleotides outside the gene matches: 8. As DNA, the CDR3 is TGTGCCAGCAACGACGACAGGGGGCCGAATGGCTACACCTTC. It yields the protein CASNDDRGPNGYTF.

The V and J genes are TRBV10-3 and TRBJ1-2; D is uncertain. V was trimmed by 2 bases and J by 1 base, leaving 8 bases between them. The CDR3 consists of 14 residues. Germline V gene data show CDR1 as ENHRY and CDR2 as SYGVKD. The CDR3 nucleotides read TGTGCCATCAGTGAGACCGCGGGTAACTATGGCTACACCTTC. Its protein is CAISETAGNYGYTF.

V usage is TRBV5-4 and J usage is TRBJ1-4; 9 positions match TRBD1. This CDR3 comprises 15 residues. CDR1 and CDR2 (germline): SGHNT, YYREEE (reference sequence). The V gene end was trimmed by 3 bases and the J gene end by 3 bases; junction bases not matched to a gene: 3. The CDR3 loop reads CASSSWTGANEKLFF. CDR3 coding DNA: TGTGCCAGCAGCTCCTGGACAGGGGCTAATGAAAAACTGTTTTTT.

The J gene is TRBJ1-6, the V gene TRBV28; D may be TRBD1 (5 bases). The CDR3 sequence is 17 residues long. CDR1 MDHEN and CDR2 SYDVKM come from the germline V gene. V lost 2 bases and J lost 8, with 19 bases in between. The CDR3: CASSLGRQGIHYSPLHF. The CDR3 region has the DNA TGTGCCAGCAGTTTAGGGCGGCAGGGTATACATTATTCACCCCTCCACTTT.

V gene TRBV24-1 combines with J gene TRBJ2-1, with 8 bases matching TRBD1. Germline values: CDR1 KGHDR, CDR2 SFDVKD. With 7 bases clipped from V and 6 bases from J, the junction kept 4 bases outside the gene matches. The CDR3 sequence is 13 residues long. CDR3 protein: CATSRTGRNEQFF. The CDR3, as DNA: TGTGCCACCAGCAGGACAGGGCGCAATGAGCAGTTCTTC.

The chain is built from TRBV3-1 (or the pseudogene TRBV3-2) and TRBJ2-7; D might be TRBD2 (6 bases). This CDR3 is 15 amino acids long. Germline lookup yields CDR1 LGHDT and CDR2 YNNKEL (reference sequence). Trimming removed 0 bases at V and 3 bases at J, with 12 bases between. For the CDR3, the DNA is TGTGCCAGCAGCCAAGATAGAGGGAGGCTCTACGAGCAGTACTTC. Its protein is CASSQDRGRLYEQYF.

This clone was seen once. The J gene is TRBJ2-7, the V gene TRBV28; 13 bases agree with TRBD2. Germline V CDR1 and CDR2: MDHEN, SYDVKM. The V gene end was trimmed by 5 bases and the J gene end by 1 base; junction bases not matched to a gene: 2. The CDR3 length is 15 residues. CDR3 DNA: TGTGCCAGCAGTGTGGGACTAGCGGGATCCTACGAGCAGTACTTC. Translated: CASSVGLAGSYEQYF.

The chain is built from TRBV3-1 (or the pseudogene TRBV3-2) and TRBJ2-3, with 9 bases identical to TRBD2. The germline V gene has CDR1 LGHDT and CDR2 YNNKEL (reference sequence). The CDR3 length is 15 residues. J gave up 1 base and V 4 bases, and 3 bases lay outside the gene matches. As DNA, the CDR3 is TGTGCCAGCAGCCTTCTAGCGGGACGCACAGATACGCAGTATTTT. Residues: CASSLLAGRTDTQYF.